Given below is one T cell receptor beta chain in context. The sample is drawn from a study of control samples from healthy donors and cancer patients. V lost 7 bases, J lost 2 bases, and 8 bases lay in between. Germline assignment: CDR1 MDHEN and CDR2 SYDVKM. This CDR3 region has 12 residues. TCRdb keeps only in-frame clones here, not all; method: immunoSEQ multiplex PCR. The sample has around 120,000 clones, 75% to 90% seen once; the top ten hold approximately 1.1%. This receptor was taken from a woman aged 45-65 years with colorectal cancer. This chain connects TRBV28 to TRBJ1-1; maybe TRBD1 (5 bases). The sequenced sample was PBMCs. The CDR3 here is CASNTGNTEAFF. Here the CDR3 DNA reads TGTGCCAGCAACACAGGCAACACTGAAGCTTTCTTT.